The 16 T cell receptor beta chains below come from one sample, sequenced in a study of cytomegalovirus exposure and HLA in healthy donors. The PCR ran on 60 Vbeta and 13 Jbeta primers. Assay: immunoSEQ multiplex PCR; the TCRdb copy retains only in-frame clones and omits some. The sample has approximately 200,000 clones, approximately 84% seen once; the top ten hold around 6%. The specimen sequenced was PBMCs. The source of these receptors is a woman younger than 45 in good health and CMV-seropositive.

The CDR3 region is CASSRSTGRLGNTIYF. CDR3 in DNA: TGTGCCAGCAGCCGATCAACAGGACGGCTTGGAAACACCATATATTTT. This chain uses TRBV7-2 with TRBJ1-3; D perhaps matches TRBD1 (5 bases). V lost 5 bases, J lost 3 bases, and 17 bases lay in between. The CDR3 totals 16 residues. From germline, CDR1 is SGHTA and CDR2 FQGNSA.

The genes are TRBV7-9 and TRBJ2-7; 7 nucleotides align to TRBD1. The CDR3 is made up of 15 amino acids. The V gene's germline CDR1 is SEHNR and CDR2 FQNEAQ (reference sequence). Trimming at V came to 5 bases and at J to 2 bases, leaving 9 bases not matched to a gene. The CDR3 DNA reads TGTGCCAGCAGCCCCCGGGGACAGAACCCCTACGAGCAGTACTTC. It is translated as CASSPRGQNPYEQYF.

The chain is built from TRBV4-1 and TRBJ1-3; 10 bases align to TRBD1. The junction had 3 bases not matched to a gene; V was cut back by 1 base and J by 3 bases. The CDR3 runs to 16 residues. CDR1 and CDR2 from the germline V gene are MGHRA and YSYEKL. The CDR3 protein is CASSQGQGALGNTIYF. DNA of the CDR3: TGCGCCAGCAGCCAAGGACAGGGGGCGCTTGGAAACACCATATATTTT.

The chain employs TRBV14 and TRBJ2-7; a weak D match, TRBD2 (5 bases). V lost 0 bases, J lost 4 bases, and 10 bases lay in between. Germline CDR1 reads SGHDN; CDR2 reads FVKESK. This CDR3 has 14 residues. In DNA, the CDR3 is TGTGCCAGCAGCCAAGATCTAGGAGGTTACGAGCAGTACTTC. It translates to CASSQDLGGYEQYF.

CDR3 in amino acids: CAISTGTSPSNEQFF. The CDR3 DNA reads as TGTGCCATCAGTACCGGGACTTCCCCCAGCAATGAGCAGTTCTTC. The V gene is TRBV10-3, the J gene TRBJ2-1, with D perhaps matching TRBD2 (6 bases). The V and J ends lost 5 bases and 6 bases respectively, with 17 bases between them. The V gene's germline CDR1 is ENHRY and CDR2 SYGVKD. This CDR3 contains 15 residues.

This clone has just a few counts. The J gene is TRBJ1-2, the V gene TRBV19; possible D gene TRBD1, 5 bases. This CDR3 is 16 amino acids long. Germline V gene lookup returns CDR1 LNHDA and CDR2 SQIVND (reference sequence). V was clipped by 2 bases and J by 4 bases, with 17 bases between them. Here the CDR3 DNA reads TGTGCCAGTAGTATAACAGGTGTATACCAGGTCTATGGCTACACCTTC. Translating gives CASSITGVYQVYGYTF.

J is TRBJ2-7 and V is TRBV6-4, with D maybe TRBD1 (5 bases). CDR1 is MRHNA and CDR2 is SNTAGT in the germline V gene. There are 14 residues in the CDR3. The ends were cut back, 2 bases at V and 5 bases at J, with 13 bases in the middle. The CDR3 DNA sequence: TGTGCCAGCAGTGACCAGGGCCCCCGGGACGAGCAGTACTTC. It encodes CASSDQGPRDEQYF.

This chain uses TRBV5-1 with TRBJ2-2; perhaps TRBD1 as D (6 bases). V lost 0 bases and J lost 4, with 16 bases in between. The CDR3 runs to 17 residues. Looked up from germline, CDR1 is SGHRS and CDR2 is YFSETQ. The CDR3 bases are TGCGCCAGCAGCTTGGCCGGAAGGGGGAGTGGCACCGGGGAGCTGTTTTTT. This encodes CASSLAGRGSGTGELFF.

CDR3 sequence reads: CASSILPWDRGQFDQPQHF. The CDR3 DNA sequence: TGTGCCAGTAGTATACTCCCATGGGACAGGGGGCAATTCGATCAGCCCCAGCATTTT. This chain uses TRBV19 with TRBJ1-5, with 12 nucleotides matching TRBD1. The CDR3 extends over 19 amino acids. V lost 2 bases and J lost 5; bases outside the gene matches: 13. Germline CDR1 LNHDA, CDR2 SQIVND (reference sequence).

V gene TRBV9 combines with J gene TRBJ1-3; a possible D gene is TRBD1 (5 bases). CDR1 is SGDLS, CDR2 YYNGEE, per germline. Trimming took off 0 bases at V and 1 base at J, with 8 bases between the two ends. The CDR3 runs 15 residues. The CDR3 bases are TGTGCCAGCAGCGTAGACGGGGGTTCTGGAAACACCATATATTTT. It encodes CASSVDGGSGNTIYF.

V and J are TRBV7-9 and TRBJ2-5; D uncertain. The germline gives CDR1 SEHNR, CDR2 FQNEAQ (reference sequence). The CDR3 is 12 amino acids. V lost 5 bases and J 5 bases, leaving 9 bases between the germline ends. The CDR3 is CASSLYGETQYF. CDR3 nucleotide sequence: TGTGCCAGCAGCCTTTACGGGGAGACCCAGTACTTC.

V and J are TRBV27 and TRBJ2-3; no clear D. The CDR3 extends over 12 amino acids. Germline CDR1 reads MNHEY; CDR2 reads SMNVEV (reference sequence). V dropped 6 bases and J dropped 5 bases, with 9 bases sitting between them. The DNA of the CDR3 is TGTGCCAGCAGCCGTCCCCGAGATACGCAGTATTTT. Translation gives CASSRPRDTQYF.

In this sample, this clone turned up a few times. CDR3 nucleotide sequence: TGCAGTGCTAGTTCCCGAGAGACCCAGTACTTC. Its translation: CSASSRETQYF. The gene calls are TRBV20-1 and TRBJ2-5; no clear D gene. The CDR3 loop spans 11 amino acids. Germline CDR1 is DFQATT and CDR2 is SNEGSKA (reference sequence). V shed 3 bases and J shed 4 bases, with 6 bases lying between them.

The chain carries TRBV19 and TRBJ2-1; D perhaps matches TRBD2 (6 bases). Germline V CDR1 and CDR2: LNHDA, SQIVND (reference sequence). The CDR3 is 16 amino acids. Trimming removed 3 bases from V and 9 bases from J, with 21 bases in between. CDR3 residues: CASSIAGGTVWPEQFF. The CDR3, as DNA: TGTGCCAGTAGTATTGCTGGCGGGACTGTGTGGCCTGAGCAGTTCTTC.

Only a few counts were recorded for this clone. The chain is built from TRBV29-1 and TRBJ2-2; TRBD2 matches 7 bases. Germline CDR1 and CDR2: SQVTM and ANQGSEA. V dropped 6 bases and J dropped 8; count of bases not matched to a gene: 15. The CDR3 contains 15 residues. This chain's CDR3 is CSVARRGDSGGELFF. The CDR3 bases are TGCAGCGTCGCGCGCCGGGGGGATAGTGGAGGGGAGCTGTTTTTT.

The rearrangement links TRBV6-1 to TRBJ2-5; no clear D. The assigned J gene may be wrong: the sequence end matches TRBJ2-7 better. Germline CDR1 and CDR2: MNHNS and SASEGT. This CDR3 contains 13 residues. The CDR3 region is CASSELIPPEQYF. The CDR3 DNA sequence: TGTGCCAGCAGTGAGTTAATACCTCCCGAGCAGTACTTC.